The 3 T cell receptor beta chains below were found in one sample sequenced in a study of blood T cell repertoires in COVID-19. Libraries were prepared by immunoSEQ multiplex PCR; TCRdb keeps only in-frame clonotypes and omits some of them. The sample includes some 220,000 clones, less than 90% of them seen just once. Sequences were obtained from PBMCs or T cells enriched from blood (not recorded which). The source is a woman aged 45-65 years in a cohort exposed to, infected with or recovered from COVID-19 (not recorded which).

The chain uses TRBV4-2 and TRBJ1-2, with TRBD1 as a possible D gene (5 bases). Deletions cut 0 bases from V and 4 bases from J, with 15 bases between. Germline assignment: CDR1 LGHNA and CDR2 YNFKEQ. CDR3 length: 16 amino acids. In nucleotides, the CDR3 is TGTGCCAGCAGCCAAGATCCGGGGGGGTTGGGCTATGGCTACACCTTC. Translating it yields CASSQDPGGLGYGYTF.

The chain uses TRBV30 and TRBJ2-1, with TRBD1 matching 12 bases. CDR1 is GTSNPN, CDR2 SVGIG, per germline (reference sequence). The CDR3 contains 13 residues. Here the CDR3 DNA reads TGTGCTCGAGGGACAGGGGGCCCCGACGGCATGTTCTTC. This encodes CARGTGGPDGMFF.

The chain has TRBV11-2 and TRBJ2-5, with 7 bases aligning to TRBD2. The CDR3 spans 15 residues. Germline V CDR1 and CDR2: SGHAT, FQNNGV. The V and J ends lost 7 bases and 2 bases, in that order; junction bases with no gene match: 10. Here the CDR3 DNA reads TGTGCCAGCACCCACCGACCCGGGGGGCAAGAGACCCAGTACTTC. It translates to CASTHRPGGQETQYF.